This T cell receptor (beta chain) is from a study of OX40 agonist ivuxolimab in advanced cancers. The timepoints at which blood was sampled were baseline, cycle 4 day 1, and cycle 7 day 1. Sequenced by immunoSEQ multiplex PCR; TCRdb stores in-frame clones only, minus some. The table has approximately 65,000 clones, approximately 89% seen once. Regarding this clone: Its antigen remains unknown.

General study findings and limits: Researchers report that CD8+ T cells had, on average, more expanded clones than CD4+.

Trimming at V came to 5 bases and at J to 2 bases, leaving 5 bases not matched to a gene. The germline V gene has CDR1 SNHLY and CDR2 FYNNEI. This CDR3 is 15 amino acids long. Sequences were derived from CD4+ or CD8+ T cells sorted from blood, sampled in a trial of the OX40 agonist ivuxolimab. The TCR originated in an adult with an advanced solid tumor such as melanoma, head and neck, liver or kidney cancer. The V gene is TRBV2, the J gene TRBJ2-5, with 10 bases matching TRBD2. The CDR3 nucleotides are TGTGCCAGCAGTCCCCAAGCGGGGGGGCAAGAGACCCAGTACTTC. Amino acid sequence: CASSPQAGGQETQYF.